These 20 T cell receptor beta chains were sequenced from one sample in a study of OX40 agonist ivuxolimab in advanced cancers. Sequencing used immunoSEQ multiplex PCR; TCRdb keeps in-frame clones, though not all of them. The sample consists of about 67,000 clones, roughly 92% of them appearing once. Sample: CD4+ or CD8+ T cells sorted from blood, taken in a trial of the OX40 agonist ivuxolimab. Every receptor here comes from an adult with an advanced solid tumor such as melanoma, head and neck, liver or kidney cancer.

CDR3 region: CASSLGHPGTEAFF. The CDR3 DNA reads as TGTGCCAGCAGCTTAGGGCACCCGGGGACTGAAGCTTTCTTT. The chain joins TRBV7-2 to TRBJ1-1; D not resolved. Germline assignment: CDR1 SGHTA and CDR2 FQGNSA. The V end lost 1 base, the J end lost 5 bases, and 11 bases lay between the germline ends. The CDR3 sequence is 14 residues long. Using reference TRBV7-2 and TRBJ1-1 for the parts outside the CDR3, the full variable domain is GAGVSQSPSNKVTEKGKDVELRCDPISGHTALYWYRQSLGQGLEFLIYFQGNSAPDKSGLPSDRFSAERTGGSVSTLTIQRTQQEDSAVYLCASSLGHPGTEAFFGQGTRLTVV.

This chain connects TRBV9 to TRBJ2-3; D is perhaps TRBD1 (5 bases). The CDR3 runs to 15 residues. Per germline, CDR1 SGDLS and CDR2 YYNGEE. Deletions cut 4 bases from V and 0 bases from J, with 12 bases between. The CDR3 sequence: CASSSDWTSTDTQYF. The CDR3 bases are TGTGCCAGCAGCTCCGACTGGACAAGCACAGATACGCAGTATTTT.

The chain carries TRBV4-3 and TRBJ1-2; D uncertain. The V end lost 0 bases, the J end lost 0 bases, and 14 bases lay between the germline ends. The CDR3 has 17 residues. Germline V CDR1 and CDR2: LGHNA, YSLEER. This CDR3 reads CASSQEWATSANYGYTF. The CDR3 nucleotides are TGCGCCAGCAGCCAAGAGTGGGCGACATCAGCTAACTATGGCTACACCTTC.

The chain is built from TRBV18 and TRBJ2-7, with 9 bases lining up with TRBD1. This CDR3 contains 15 residues. V lost 2 bases and J lost 5; bases outside the gene matches: 7. Germline V gene lookup returns CDR1 KGHSH and CDR2 LQKENI. The CDR3 nucleotides read TGTGCCAGCTCACCAAGGGGGGGACAGGGAAACGAGCAGTACTTC. It yields the protein CASSPRGGQGNEQYF.

The chain has TRBV7-9 and TRBJ1-2; no firm D call. The CDR3 is 12 amino acids. Germline CDR1 is SEHNR and CDR2 is FQNEAQ (reference sequence). Trimming cost V 2 bases and J 4 bases, with 5 bases left between them. The CDR3 here is CASSLRPYGYTF. CDR3 in DNA: TGTGCCAGCAGCTTACGCCCCTATGGCTACACCTTC.

CDR3 DNA: TGTGCCACCAGCAGAGATGACGGCGGGGGGGCTAATGAAAAACTGTTTTTT. Protein product: CATSRDDGGGANEKLFF. This chain joins TRBV15 and TRBJ1-4; D may be TRBD1 (5 bases). CDR1 is LNHNV and CDR2 is YYDKDF in the germline V gene (reference sequence). Trimming removed 0 bases at V and 3 bases at J, with 14 bases between. CDR3 length equals 17 residues.

The chain carries TRBV7-2 and TRBJ2-7; D is perhaps TRBD2 (7 bases). In germline, CDR1 is SGHTA, CDR2 FQGNSA. The germline V and J ends were trimmed by 0 bases and 4 bases, with 13 bases remaining between them. This CDR3 is 15 amino acids long. The CDR3 region has the DNA TGTGCCAGCAGCTTAGCGGGGGGGGCCGAGTACGAGCAGTACTTC. Its translation is CASSLAGGAEYEQYF.

The CDR3 DNA follows: TGTGCCAGCAGGGGGGGACAGTGGACCACGGAGGAGCAGTTCTTC. As protein: CASRGGQWTTEEQFF. This sequence joins TRBV28 and TRBJ2-1, with a weak D call TRBD1 (7 bases). Trimming took 6 bases from V and 10 from J, leaving 22 bases between them. Germline values: CDR1 MDHEN, CDR2 SYDVKM. This CDR3 region has 15 residues.

The V and J genes are TRBV11-2 and TRBJ2-5, with TRBD2 matching over 12 bases. The CDR3 has 16 residues. V shed 0 bases and J 5 bases; nucleotides not matched to a gene: 4. From germline, CDR1 is SGHAT and CDR2 FQNNGV. The CDR3 nucleotides are TGTGCCAGCAGCTTAGATGGTCTAGCGGGGGGGGAGACCCAGTACTTC. The encoded protein is CASSLDGLAGGETQYF.

The CDR3 DNA follows: TGTGCCAGCAGCGCACTAGCGGGAGCTTACAATGAGCAGTTCTTC. Translating gives CASSALAGAYNEQFF. The chain is built from TRBV6-4 and TRBJ2-1, with 11 bases lining up with TRBD2. With V trimmed by 6 bases and J by 4 bases, 5 bases remained unmatched. The CDR3 has 15 amino acids. Germline V CDR1 and CDR2: MRHNA, SNTAGT.

This chain connects TRBV19 to TRBJ2-7; 9 nucleotides match TRBD1. Germline V lookup: CDR1 LNHDA, CDR2 SQIVND (reference sequence). J gave up 4 bases and V 1 base, and 8 bases lay outside the gene matches. The CDR3 has 16 residues. The CDR3 sequence: CASSIGAGTGIYEQYF. DNA of the CDR3: TGTGCCAGTAGTATAGGGGCCGGGACAGGGATTTACGAGCAGTACTTC.

The CDR3 DNA reads TGTGCCAGCAGTTACGAAAGAGGGGGAGGATACACTGAAGCTTTCTTT. Translating gives CASSYERGGGYTEAFF. The chain joins TRBV6-5 to TRBJ1-1, with a possible D match to TRBD1 (6 bases). Germline CDR1 is MNHEY and CDR2 is SVGAGI. The ends were cut back, 2 bases at V and 3 bases at J, with 16 bases in the middle. The CDR3 has 16 residues.

This clone was picked up a small number of times. The chain combines TRBV19 with TRBJ2-5, with D possibly matching TRBD2 (6 bases). This CDR3 has 17 amino acids. The V end lost 5 bases, the J end lost 0 bases, and 19 bases lay between the germline ends. Germline V gene lookup returns CDR1 LNHDA and CDR2 SQIVND (reference sequence). CDR3 region: CASSSHSGRVYQETQYF. The CDR3 DNA reads as TGTGCCAGTAGTTCCCATAGCGGACGGGTGTACCAAGAGACCCAGTACTTC.

This clone was found once. The chain recombines TRBV7-2 with TRBJ2-5, with 11 bases that match TRBD1. Germline V CDR1 and CDR2: SGHTA, FQGNSA. The junction had 6 bases not matched to a gene; V was cut back by 5 bases and J by 7 bases. This CDR3 has 14 amino acids. Written as DNA, the CDR3 is TGTGCCAGCAGCCAGGGACAGGGGGAGGGGACCCAGTACTTC. Translated: CASSQGQGEGTQYF.

The chain carries TRBV5-4 and TRBJ2-4; 7 bases agree with TRBD2. Germline CDR1 SGHNT, CDR2 YYREEE (reference sequence). This CDR3 region has 12 residues. V dropped 4 bases and J dropped 14; count of bases not matched to a gene: 9. The CDR3 DNA is TGTGCCAGCAGCCCGGCCGCGGGGGTTGAGTACTTC. This translates into CASSPAAGVEYF.

The chain carries TRBV28 and TRBJ1-2; TRBD1 might be the D (6 bases). This CDR3 is 14 amino acids long. V dropped 1 base and J dropped 8 bases, with 14 bases sitting between them. Germline CDR1 MDHEN, CDR2 SYDVKM. CDR3 amino acids: CASSLYQGSQGYTF. The CDR3 nucleotides read TGTGCCAGCAGTTTATATCAGGGGAGTCAGGGCTACACCTTC.

This clone turned up a few times. The J gene is TRBJ2-5, the V gene TRBV25-1; weak D call: TRBD1 (5 bases). Trimming cost V 3 bases and J 6 bases, with 11 bases left between them. CDR3 length: 13 amino acids. CDR1 MGHDK and CDR2 SYGVNS come from the germline V gene. The CDR3 region is CASSDAGPQTQYF. CDR3 in DNA: TGTGCCAGCAGTGACGCAGGGCCGCAGACCCAGTACTTC.

The gene calls are TRBV4-1 and TRBJ1-1, with D unresolved. V gave up 8 bases and J gave up 13 bases, with 23 bases separating them. Germline CDR1 MGHRA, CDR2 YSYEKL. The CDR3 runs to 13 residues. CDR3 loop: CASSGLGERYGFF. CDR3 sequence (DNA): TGCGCCAGCTCCGGACTTGGAGAACGTTATGGTTTCTTT.

The chain employs TRBV19 and TRBJ1-5; unclear D gene. Trimming stripped 6 bases from V and 0 bases from J, with 12 bases between. The CDR3 length is 15 residues. CDR1 is LNHDA and CDR2 is SQIVND in the germline V gene (reference sequence). CDR3 bases: TGTGCCAGTAGCCAAGGACTGTATAGCAATCAGCCCCAGCATTTT. As protein: CASSQGLYSNQPQHF.

Only one count was recorded for this clone. The chain uses TRBV28 and TRBJ2-2; 8 nucleotides agree with TRBD1. The CDR3 contains 14 residues. In germline, CDR1 is MDHEN, CDR2 SYDVKM. The V and J ends lost 6 bases and 6 bases, in that order; junction bases with no gene match: 6. The CDR3 here is CASRRQGASGELFF. CDR3 DNA: TGTGCCAGCAGAAGGCAGGGGGCGTCCGGGGAGCTGTTTTTT. The whole variable domain, remainder taken from reference TRBV28 and TRBJ2-2, is DVKVTQSSRYLVKRTGEKVFLECVQDMDHENMFWYRQDPGLGLRLIYFSYDVKMKEKGDIPEGYSVSREKKERFSLILESASTNQTSMYLCASRRQGASGELFFGEGSRLTVL.